The entry that follows covers one T cell receptor beta chain sequence. Its recognized antigen is unknown. The input lacks base qualities; no much larger clone sits a single base away. CDR3 length: 17 amino acids, cysteine to phenylalanine. Of all the DNA, just the CDR3 is kept, 51 bases in frame from base 1. Compared with germline, V lacks 0 bases and J lacks 5 bases; bases without a gene match: 8. CDR1 and CDR2 were assigned from the germline V gene (reference sequence) as LNHNV and YYDKDF. These data originate in a study of T cell repertoires in cytomegalovirus infection (dated by TCRdb to about 2019). Study-wide context: Donor HLA type was relevant to the analysis, because carriage of CMV infection together with the matching HLA type was indicated by public TCR beta signatures.

Sequencing was carried out with an Illumina HiSeq 1500. The public reads were run again by TCRdb, first through fastp at Q25 and then through MiXCR, and only productive beta chains were kept. CDR3 protein duplicates are merged, each entry listing the most common genes and DNA. The sample table holds some 220,000 distinct CDR3 sequences, of which 5% to 8.5% were seen once. The top ten clones comprise about 6.3% of the sample. Study-wide conclusions, independent of this receptor: In the ex vivo response, HLA-C-restricted CMV-specific TCR beta clonotypes were dominant, and in two of eight donors the single most frequent clonotype came from this HLA-C-restricted group. Cumulative frequency of public TCR beta family members discriminated carriers of CMV infection plus the relevant HLA type in this cohort and an independent approximately 370-donor cohort.

Here the chain combines TRBV15 and TRBJ2-5; 11 junctional bases match TRBD2. Sequenced sample: PBMCs. The sequence was obtained from a human donor in good health (CMV status not recorded). Some clones in this sample may be carry-over from other donors' samples. The CDR3 region has the sequence CATSRDPSGGLIETQYF. The sequence in DNA is TGTGCCACCAGCAGAGATCCTAGCGGGGGGCTAATCGAGACCCAGTACTTC.